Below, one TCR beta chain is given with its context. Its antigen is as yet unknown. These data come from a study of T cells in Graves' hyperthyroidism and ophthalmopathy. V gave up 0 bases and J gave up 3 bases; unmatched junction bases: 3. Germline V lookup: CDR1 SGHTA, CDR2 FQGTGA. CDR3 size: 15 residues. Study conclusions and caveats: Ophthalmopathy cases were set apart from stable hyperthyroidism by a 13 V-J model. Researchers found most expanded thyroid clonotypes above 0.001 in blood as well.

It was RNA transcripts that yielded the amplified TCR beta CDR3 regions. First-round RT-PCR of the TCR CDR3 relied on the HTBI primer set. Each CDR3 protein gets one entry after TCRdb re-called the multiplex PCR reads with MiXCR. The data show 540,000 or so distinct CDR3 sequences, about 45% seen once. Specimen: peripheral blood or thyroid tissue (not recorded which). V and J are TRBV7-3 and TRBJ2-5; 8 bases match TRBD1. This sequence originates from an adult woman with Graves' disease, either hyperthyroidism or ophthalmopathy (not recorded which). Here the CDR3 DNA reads TGTGCCAGCAGCTTAACTGAGACAGGGGAAGAGACCCAGTACTTC. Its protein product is CASSLTETGEETQYF.